This TCR beta chain was sequenced for a study of blood T cell repertoires in COVID-19. Sequencing used immunoSEQ multiplex PCR; TCRdb keeps in-frame clones, though not all of them. The sample has just under 150,000 clones, around 87% seen once; the top ten hold 8.6%. Germline lookup yields CDR1 SGHTA and CDR2 FQGNSA. Between the trimmed V and J ends, which lost 3 bases and 6 bases, there was a span of 6 bases. The CDR3 contains 12 residues. The chain carries TRBV7-2 and TRBJ2-1; D is unresolved. Sequenced material: peripheral blood. This receptor was taken from a woman in her forties or fifties with active or convalescent COVID-19. As DNA, the CDR3 is TGTGCCAGCAGCTTGGGCTTCAATGAGCAGTTCTTC. The encoded protein is CASSLGFNEQFF. The full variable domain, in which reference TRBV7-2 and TRBJ2-1 provide the parts outside the CDR3, is GAGVSQSPSNKVTEKGKDVELRCDPISGHTALYWYRQSLGQGLEFLIYFQGNSAPDKSGLPSDRFSAERTGGSVSTLTIQRTQQEDSAVYLCASSLGFNEQFFGPGTRLTVL.